This T cell receptor beta chain was sequenced for a study of radiotherapy plus CTLA-4 blockade in lung cancer. Study outcomes and limitations: The best prediction of response reportedly came from early blood T cell clone dynamics, with interferon-beta. Blood-borne expansion of tumor-derived TCR clones followed radiotherapy plus ipilimumab.

Comment on this clone: The target antigen is unknown.

The CDR3 contains 13 residues. V lost 3 bases to trimming and J lost 8 bases; unmatched junction nucleotides: 4. CDR1 and CDR2 (germline): SGHVS, FNYEAQ. Focal radiation was given together with CTLA-4 blockade (ipilimumab) to patients with chemo-refractory metastatic non-small-cell lung cancer. Generated by immunoSEQ multiplex PCR, the TCRdb table keeps only in-frame clones and is missing some. The table has around 82,000 clones, around 76% seen once. The sequencing here drew on peripheral blood, taken from a patient treated with radiotherapy plus ipilimumab. This sequence originates from a human donor with non-small cell lung cancer whose response to radiotherapy plus ipilimumab could not be evaluated. Some clones in this sample may be carry-over from other donors' samples. The genes are TRBV7-6 and TRBJ1-2; TRBD1 matches 9 bases. This CDR3 is CASSFRTGEGYTF. The DNA of the CDR3 is TGTGCCAGCAGCTTCAGGACAGGGGAGGGCTACACCTTC.